The rows below give T cell receptor beta chains drawn from one sample of a study of OX40 agonist ivuxolimab in advanced cancers. Data came from immunoSEQ multiplex PCR; TCRdb stores just in-frame clones and leaves some out. The sample lists fewer than 65,000 clones, 79% occurring once. This specimen was CD4+ or CD8+ T cells sorted from blood, taken in a trial of the OX40 agonist ivuxolimab. These receptors were taken from an adult with an advanced solid tumor such as melanoma, head and neck, liver or kidney cancer. Both conserved end residues are part of each CDR3. A D gene is named only where the DNA matches it firmly. Part of the rows lack a size; the others show once, few, many or a class for expanded clones.

TRBV9,TRBJ1-4,TRBD1,.,CASSVGQGLGEKLFF,TGTGCCAGCAGCGTAGGACAGGGGTTAGGAGAAAAACTGTTTTTT
TRBV7-9,TRBJ1-1,.,.,CASSLDREGTEAFF,TGTGCCAGCAGCTTAGACAGGGAAGGAACTGAAGCTTTCTTT
TRBV7-9,TRBJ2-4,.,.,CASTPGRGGDIQYF,TGTGCCAGCACCCCGGGGAGAGGGGGGGACATTCAGTACTTC
TRBV29-1,TRBJ2-7,TRBD1,.,CSVEDRSNRGYEQYF,TGCAGCGTTGAAGATCGGAGTAACAGGGGCTACGAGCAGTACTTC
TRBV2,TRBJ2-3,.,.,CASKPQGRVDTQYF,TGTGCCAGCAAACCCCAGGGGCGCGTAGATACGCAGTATTTT
TRBV18,TRBJ2-4,.,few,CASSHTGTTPDNIQYF,TGTGCCAGCTCACATACCGGGACAACTCCGGACAACATTCAGTACTTC
TRBV7-2,TRBJ2-5,.,once,CASSKGQAKQETQYF,TGTGCCAGCAGCAAGGGGCAGGCAAAACAAGAGACCCAGTACTTC
TRBV5-4,TRBJ2-7,TRBD1,.,CASSLARDRGTYEQYF,TGTGCCAGCAGCTTGGCCCGGGACAGAGGCACCTACGAGCAGTACTTC
TRBV11-3,TRBJ2-1,TRBD2,.,CASSSLAGEGYNEQFF,TGTGCCAGCAGCTCTCTAGCGGGAGAAGGATACAATGAGCAGTTCTTC
TRBV13,TRBJ2-1,TRBD2,.,CASSLLAGGNNEQFF,TGTGCCAGCAGCTTACTAGCGGGGGGTAACAATGAGCAGTTCTTC
TRBV27,TRBJ2-7,.,.,CASSLGDEQYF,TGTGCCAGCAGTTTGGGAGACGAGCAGTACTTC
TRBV13,TRBJ2-5,.,few,CASSLRGIDPRQETQYF,TGTGCCAGCAGCTTAAGGGGTATTGACCCCCGTCAAGAGACCCAGTACTTC
TRBV29-1,TRBJ2-7,TRBD2,many,CSVERSGRRHEQYF,TGCAGCGTTGAGAGGAGCGGGAGACGCCACGAGCAGTACTTC
TRBV4-3,TRBJ1-2,.,.,CASSQDKGEGYTF,TGCGCCAGCAGCCAAGATAAGGGTGAGGGCTACACCTTC
TRBV27,TRBJ2-5,.,.,CASSLLGGYQETQYF,TGTGCCAGCAGTTTACTAGGGGGGTACCAAGAGACCCAGTACTTC
TRBV19,TRBJ1-4,.,.,CASRPPGTTNEKLFF,TGTGCCAGTAGGCCCCCCGGGACTACTAATGAAAAACTGTTTTTT
TRBV25-1,TRBJ2-3,TRBD2,.,CASRGRGGITDTQYF,TGTGCCAGCAGGGGGCGGGGGGGCATCACAGATACGCAGTATTTT
TRBV4-3,TRBJ2-1,.,.,CASSLNYNEQFF,TGCGCCAGCAGCCTCAACTACAATGAGCAGTTCTTC
TRBV19,TRBJ1-5,.,few,CASSMGQARQPQHF,TGTGCCAGTAGTATGGGGCAGGCCCGACAGCCCCAGCATTTT
TRBV9,TRBJ2-3,.,.,CASTLIGPRTDTQYF,TGTGCCAGCACCCTCATCGGGCCGCGCACAGATACGCAGTATTTT
TRBV27,TRBJ1-2,.,few,CASSSGRIYGYTF,TGTGCCAGCAGTTCGGGGCGCATTTATGGCTACACCTTC
TRBV27,TRBJ1-5,.,.,CASSRRPLGEGNSNQPQHF,TGTGCCAGCAGTCGCCGGCCCCTTGGGGAGGGGAATAGCAATCAGCCCCAGCATTTT
TRBV4-1,TRBJ1-1,TRBD1,.,CASSPISGTGGRNTEAFF,TGCGCCAGCAGCCCCATATCCGGGACAGGGGGACGGAACACTGAAGCTTTCTTT